This T cell receptor beta chain was observed in a study of cytomegalovirus exposure and HLA in healthy donors. Study overall: One earlier analysis, a look at 150 million to 200 million T cells, found some 110 million unique TCR beta sequences.

For this clone: Its cognate antigen is unknown.

Trimming cost V 6 bases and J 0 bases; bases outside gene matches: 10. This CDR3 spans 18 amino acids. Germline V gene sequence: CDR1 SNHLY, CDR2 FYNNEI. Study findings and constraints: An apparent linkage of common viral pathogens to several of the most significant clusters emerged in a later analysis. In an earlier analysis, most TCR beta V segments were productive about 90% or about 30% of the time. Association of a missense DCLRE1C variant with TCR beta V- and J-gene trimming was reported in a later analysis.

PCR used 60 Vbeta primers and 13 Jbeta primers. Assay used: immunoSEQ multiplex PCR; TCRdb lists only in-frame clones, some missing. Of approximately 74,000 clones in the sample, 60% to 70% were seen once. The source is a man in his thirties or forties in good health and CMV-seropositive. The chain joins TRBV2 to TRBJ1-5; TRBD1 matches 11 bases. The material sequenced was PBMCs. DNA of the CDR3: TGTGCCAGCAGGACCGGGACAGGGGGTCCTTATAGCAATCAGCCCCAGCATTTT. Protein product: CASRTGTGGPYSNQPQHF.